The 18 T cell receptor beta chains in this list originate from one sample, sequenced in a study of blood T cell repertoires in COVID-19. Clones were read by immunoSEQ multiplex PCR, and TCRdb kept only the in-frame ones, dropping some. The repertoire has fewer than 200,000 clones, approximately 82% of them found once; the top ten carry about a fifth. What was sequenced was peripheral blood. All receptors come from a woman older than 75 with acute or convalescent COVID-19.

This clone turned up a few times. This chain links TRBV12-3 or TRBV12-4 with TRBJ2-1; 7 bases agree with TRBD2. V lost 7 bases to trimming and J lost 9 bases; unmatched junction nucleotides: 3. This CDR3 is 11 amino acids long. CDR3 coding DNA: TGTGCCAGCATGGGGAGGGGTGAGCAGTTCTTC. It is translated as CASMGRGEQFF.

The chain is built from TRBV18 and TRBJ2-2; 9 bases agree with TRBD1. This CDR3 region has 16 residues. The trim removed 5 bases at V and 4 bases at J, leaving 8 bases unmatched. The germline V gene has CDR1 KGHSH and CDR2 LQKENI. CDR3 nucleotide sequence: TGTGCCAGCTCAACCTCCGGGACAGGGTCCACCGGGGAGCTGTTTTTT. This codes for CASSTSGTGSTGELFF.

The chain uses TRBV19 and TRBJ1-5; D might be TRBD1 (5 bases). Trimming shortened V by 3 bases and J by 2 bases, and 14 bases separated the two germline ends. Germline V CDR1 and CDR2: LNHDA, SQIVND (reference sequence). This CDR3 spans 16 amino acids. The DNA for the CDR3 is TGTGCCAGTAGTATCCTGTGGGGGGGACGCAATCAGCCCCAGCATTTT. It yields the protein CASSILWGGRNQPQHF.

This rearrangement joins TRBV2 to TRBJ1-2, with 8 bases lining up with TRBD1. The V segment lost 3 bases and the J segment 6 bases; nucleotides outside the gene matches: 6. The CDR3 totals 14 residues. Germline CDR1 SNHLY, CDR2 FYNNEI. For the CDR3, the DNA is TGTGCCAGCAGTGACAGGGGGCTAATTGATGGCTACACCTTC. Translating it yields CASSDRGLIDGYTF.

The chain recombines TRBV7-2 with TRBJ2-1; 7 bases match TRBD2. The length of the CDR3 is 16 residues. Per the germline V gene, CDR1 is SGHTA and CDR2 is FQGNSA. The V segment lost 0 bases and the J segment 6 bases; nucleotides outside the gene matches: 8. The CDR3 DNA sequence: TGTGCCAGCAGCTTAGCGTCTGGGATAGCGGGCAATGAGCAGTTCTTC. Encoded protein: CASSLASGIAGNEQFF.

The chain carries TRBV12-5 and TRBJ2-1; 10 nucleotides match TRBD2. CDR1 LGHNT and CDR2 FRNRAP come from the germline V gene. There are 18 residues in the CDR3. With V trimmed by 2 bases and J by 0 bases, 7 bases remained unmatched. DNA of the CDR3: TGTGCTAGTGGTTTGACTAGCGGGGCCCCAATCTCCTACAATGAGCAGTTCTTC. It yields the protein CASGLTSGAPISYNEQFF.

The genes are TRBV4-3 and TRBJ1-1; tentative D call: TRBD1 (5 bases). Looked up from germline, CDR1 is LGHNA and CDR2 is YSLEER. The V end was cut by 2 bases, the J end by 3 bases, with 13 bases between. The CDR3 covers 15 residues. CDR3 nucleotide sequence: TGCGCCAGCAGCCAACTATTACAGGAGTACACTGAAGCTTTCTTT. Translated, it gives CASSQLLQEYTEAFF.

The chain combines TRBV3-1 (or the pseudogene TRBV3-2) with TRBJ2-5; the match to TRBD2 covers 15 bases. The CDR3 contains 17 residues. CDR1 is LGHDT, CDR2 YNNKEL, per germline (reference sequence). The V segment lost 0 bases and the J segment 4 bases; nucleotides outside the gene matches: 3. The CDR3 DNA reads TGTGCCAGCAGCCAAGATAGGACTAGCGGGAGGGCAGAGACCCAGTACTTC. This encodes CASSQDRTSGRAETQYF.

The chain carries TRBV29-1 and TRBJ2-2; no reliable D call. Germline V gives CDR1 SQVTM, CDR2 ANQGSEA. The CDR3 length is 13 residues. Between the trimmed V and J ends, which lost 4 bases and 3 bases, there was a span of 9 bases. CDR3 region: CSVVRVHTGELFF. CDR3 nucleotides: TGCAGCGTTGTACGGGTTCACACCGGGGAGCTGTTTTTT.

The chain uses TRBV21-1 and TRBJ2-3; TRBD1, the table's D call, lacks a check against the DNA. TRBV21-1 is deemed a pseudogene. The CDR3 totals 18 residues. CDR3 DNA: TGTGCCAGCAGCATTCCCCGAATCAGGGTTCCTAACACAGATACGCAGTATTTT. Protein: CASSIPRIRVPNTDTQYF.

The V call is TRBV3-1 (or the pseudogene TRBV3-2), the J call TRBJ2-7; D unclear. Deletions cut 4 bases from V and 6 bases from J, with 13 bases between. The CDR3 is 13 amino acids. Germline V gene lookup returns CDR1 LGHDT and CDR2 YNNKEL (reference sequence). CDR3 region: CASSPRSPGEQYF. In DNA, the CDR3 is TGTGCCAGCAGCCCCAGAAGTCCGGGCGAGCAGTACTTC.

Only a few counts were recorded for this clone. This chain links TRBV29-1 with TRBJ1-1; TRBD1 agrees at 8 bases. The CDR3 is 15 amino acids. Germline lookup yields CDR1 SQVTM and CDR2 ANQGSEA. V shed 5 bases, J shed 0 bases, and the junction held 8 bases outside the gene matches. The DNA for the CDR3 is TGCAGCGTTCGCCAGGGGGCAGGGTTGAACACTGAAGCTTTCTTT. Translation gives CSVRQGAGLNTEAFF.

The CDR3 DNA follows: TGTGCCAGCTCCCATGACAGCTCTGGAAACACCATATATTTT. Its translation is CASSHDSSGNTIYF. J is TRBJ1-3 and V is TRBV18; a weak D match, TRBD1 (5 bases). The CDR3 covers 14 residues. V lost 6 bases, J lost 0 bases, and 9 bases lay in between. The germline V gene encodes CDR1 KGHSH and CDR2 LQKENI.

The chain is built from TRBV5-1 and TRBJ1-1; D not resolved. Per germline, CDR1 SGHRS and CDR2 YFSETQ. This CDR3 contains 15 residues. Between the trimmed V and J ends, which lost 0 bases and 5 bases, there was a span of 14 bases. The CDR3 is CASSLGDAGGTEAFF. The CDR3 nucleotides read TGCGCCAGCAGCTTGGGGGATGCGGGAGGGACTGAAGCTTTCTTT.

This clone was seen a handful of times. The CDR3 coding sequence is TGTGCCAGCAGCGTAGAGGGACACCCCACCGGGGAGCTGTTTTTT. The encoded protein is CASSVEGHPTGELFF. The chain is built from TRBV9 and TRBJ2-2, with D possibly being TRBD1 (6 bases). The CDR3 is 15 residues long. The V and J ends lost 0 bases and 4 bases respectively, with 10 bases between them. CDR1 and CDR2 (germline): SGDLS, YYNGEE. The full variable domain, rest sourced from reference TRBV9 and TRBJ2-2, is DSGVTQTPKHLITATGQRVTLRCSPRSGDLSVYWYQQSLDQGLQFLIQYYNGEERAKGNILERFSAQQFPDLHSELNLSSLELGDSALYFCASSVEGHPTGELFFGEGSRLTVL.

A single count supports this clone. The genes are TRBV4-3 and TRBJ2-7, with 10 bases that match TRBD1. J gave up 3 bases and V 4 bases, and 3 bases lay outside the gene matches. CDR1 is LGHNA, CDR2 YSLEER, per germline. The CDR3 runs to 14 residues. CDR3 nucleotides: TGCGCCAGCAGCCCCCGGACAGGGGGCTACGAGCAGTACTTC. Translating gives CASSPRTGGYEQYF.

The chain joins TRBV18 to TRBJ2-7; D is possibly TRBD1 (6 bases). The V end was cut by 1 base, the J end by 0 bases, with 13 bases between. The CDR3 runs 16 residues. Germline loops: CDR1 KGHSH, CDR2 LQKENI. CDR3 nucleotide sequence: TGTGCCAGCTCACCACAGGACAGCGGCAGCTCCTACGAGCAGTACTTC. Translation gives CASSPQDSGSSYEQYF.

The chain couples TRBV7-9 to TRBJ1-1, with D unclear. V gave up 1 base and J gave up 3 bases, with 9 bases separating them. CDR1 is SEHNR, CDR2 FQNEAQ, per germline (reference sequence). CDR3 length: 14 residues. CDR3 sequence reads: CASSLDRAYTEAFF. CDR3 coding DNA: TGTGCCAGCAGCTTAGACAGAGCTTACACTGAAGCTTTCTTT. Drawing the rest from reference TRBV7-9 and TRBJ1-1, the complete variable domain is DTGVSQNPRHKITKRGQNVTFRCDPISEHNRLYWYRQTLGQGPEFLTYFQNEAQLEKSRLLSDRFSAERPKGSFSTLEIQRTEQGDSAMYLCASSLDRAYTEAFFGQGTRLTVV.